Each of the 27 T cell receptor beta chains below was sequenced from the same sample in a study of blood T cell repertoires in COVID-19. Some clones are missing from TCRdb's copy, which holds only in-frame ones; the method was immunoSEQ multiplex PCR. The sample shows roughly 290,000 clones, 90% of them seen only once. Sequencing used PBMCs or T cells enriched from blood (not recorded which). The receptors stem from a woman under 30 with acute COVID-19.

The chain joins TRBV15 to TRBJ1-3; 9 bases agree with TRBD1. CDR1 and CDR2 from the germline V gene are LNHNV and YYDKDF (reference sequence). V was clipped by 2 bases and J by 2 bases; unmatched bases: 7. CDR3 length equals 17 residues. The CDR3 region is CATSRQQGAITGNTIYF. CDR3 coding DNA: TGTGCCACCAGCAGACAACAGGGGGCGATCACTGGAAACACCATATATTTT.

The CDR3 DNA reads as TGTGCCAGCAGTTTAGTTTACGGGACAGGGGAAAATCAGCCCCAGCATTTT. Translating gives CASSLVYGTGENQPQHF. The J gene is TRBJ1-5, the V gene TRBV27, with 10 bases aligning to TRBD1. The CDR3 totals 17 residues. Germline V gives CDR1 MNHEY, CDR2 SMNVEV (reference sequence). V shed 2 bases, J shed 4 bases, and the junction held 8 bases outside the gene matches.

This chain's CDR3 is CASSQGHRENSPLHF. The CDR3 DNA reads TGTGCCAGCAGCCAAGGTCACAGGGAGAATTCACCCCTCCACTTT. The V call is TRBV3-1 (or the pseudogene TRBV3-2), the J call TRBJ1-6; perhaps TRBD1 as D (6 bases). This CDR3 is built from 15 residues. V was trimmed by 1 base and J by 7 bases, leaving 11 bases between them. Germline V gene lookup returns CDR1 LGHDT and CDR2 YNNKEL (reference sequence).

The count of this clone is one. The rearrangement links TRBV19 to TRBJ2-6, with D maybe TRBD1 (6 bases). Per the germline V gene, CDR1 is LNHDA and CDR2 is SQIVND (reference sequence). V gave up 4 bases and J gave up 0 bases, with 7 bases separating them. The CDR3 has 15 amino acids. The CDR3 region has the DNA TGTGCCAGTAGTACCAGGGGCTCTGGGGCCAACGTCCTGACTTTC. Its protein product is CASSTRGSGANVLTF.

CDR3 residues: CASSFGGSYEQYF. In DNA, the CDR3 is TGTGCCAGCAGTTTCGGGGGCTCCTACGAGCAGTACTTC. The V and J genes are TRBV27 and TRBJ2-7, with a weak D call TRBD2 (6 bases). Germline V gene lookup returns CDR1 MNHEY and CDR2 SMNVEV (reference sequence). The CDR3 has 13 amino acids. V lost 3 bases, J lost 0 bases, and 6 bases lay in between.

The V gene is TRBV5-8, the J gene TRBJ2-5; maybe TRBD2 (6 bases). Germline CDR1 reads SGHTS; CDR2 reads YDEGEE. Trimming pared 4 bases from V and 5 bases from J, leaving 18 bases between. The CDR3 has 15 amino acids. CDR3 residues: CASSPGRGRGETQYF. The DNA of the CDR3 is TGTGCCAGCAGCCCGGGTAGGGGCCGGGGGGAGACCCAGTACTTC.

This chain uses TRBV11-2 with TRBJ1-1; D might be TRBD1 (5 bases). Looked up from germline, CDR1 is SGHAT and CDR2 is FQNNGV. V was clipped by 10 bases and J by 3 bases, with 15 bases between them. This CDR3 is 13 amino acids long. The CDR3: CAIRGGPDTEAFF. The CDR3 DNA reads as TGTGCCATACGCGGGGGACCGGACACTGAAGCTTTCTTT.

The CDR3 region has the DNA TGTGCCACCAGCCCAAGCGGGGAGGTATACGAGCAGTACTTC. This translates into CATSPSGEVYEQYF. The rearrangement uses TRBV24-1 and TRBJ2-7, with 7 bases matching TRBD2. In germline, CDR1 is KGHDR, CDR2 SFDVKD. J was trimmed by 4 bases and V by 7 bases; bases with no gene match: 9. The CDR3 totals 14 residues.

The rearrangement joins TRBV15 to TRBJ1-6; D uncertain. The V gene's germline CDR1 is LNHNV and CDR2 YYDKDF (reference sequence). Trimming stripped 5 bases from V and 0 bases from J, with 8 bases between. CDR3 size: 15 residues. Here the CDR3 DNA reads TGTGCCACCAGCGGTGCCAGCTCCTATAATTCACCCCTCCACTTT. Its protein product is CATSGASSYNSPLHF.

The V gene is TRBV28, the J gene TRBJ2-1; D is ambiguous. V lost 4 bases and J lost 10, with 5 bases in between. The germline V gene has CDR1 MDHEN and CDR2 SYDVKM. This CDR3 is 10 amino acids long. In DNA form, the CDR3 reads TGTGCCAGCAGTTGGCCAGAGCAGTTCTTC. This gives the protein CASSWPEQFF.

This chain uses TRBV27 with TRBJ2-1; no firm D call. There are 15 residues in the CDR3. Germline V gene lookup returns CDR1 MNHEY and CDR2 SMNVEV (reference sequence). Trimming removed 1 base from V and 2 bases from J, with 9 bases in between. The CDR3 coding sequence is TGTGCCAGCAGTTTATTTCTGGGCCCCTACAATGAGCAGTTCTTC. This translates into CASSLFLGPYNEQFF.

V and J are TRBV25-1 and TRBJ2-7; no reliable D call. The CDR3 contains 16 residues. Germline V gives CDR1 MGHDK, CDR2 SYGVNS. Trimming removed 1 base from V and 1 base from J, with 14 bases in between. The CDR3 DNA follows: TGTGCCAGCAGTGAATTTGGCGAGGTCGGATCCTACGAGCAGTACTTC. Its protein product is CASSEFGEVGSYEQYF.

This chain joins TRBV19 and TRBJ2-5; TRBD1 matches at 7 bases. The CDR3 length is 15 residues. CDR1 is LNHDA and CDR2 is SQIVND in the germline V gene (reference sequence). V was pared by 3 bases and J by 5 bases, with 9 bases of the junction left unmatched. The CDR3 region is CASSIGPGGRETQYF. The CDR3 region has the DNA TGTGCCAGTAGTATCGGTCCAGGGGGTAGGGAGACCCAGTACTTC.

The chain carries TRBV7-2 and TRBJ2-7; TRBD2 aligns across 12 bases. Trimming at V came to 5 bases and at J to 4 bases, leaving 6 bases not matched to a gene. Germline values: CDR1 SGHTA, CDR2 FQGNSA. The CDR3 is 15 amino acids. CDR3 sequence: CASSARLAGAYEQYF. The CDR3 DNA follows: TGTGCCAGCAGCGCCCGACTAGCGGGAGCTTACGAGCAGTACTTC. The whole variable domain, remainder taken from reference TRBV7-2 and TRBJ2-7, is GAGVSQSPSNKVTEKGKDVELRCDPISGHTALYWYRQSLGQGLEFLIYFQGNSAPDKSGLPSDRFSAERTGGSVSTLTIQRTQQEDSAVYLCASSARLAGAYEQYFGPGTRLTVT.

The chain links TRBV6-5 to TRBJ1-1; 9 positions agree with TRBD1. V shed 7 bases, J shed 4 bases, and the junction held 10 bases outside the gene matches. The CDR3 totals 15 residues. Germline loops: CDR1 MNHEY, CDR2 SVGAGI. The CDR3 DNA reads TGTGCCAGCATCAGAGGGACAGGGCAGAGCACTGAAGCTTTCTTT. Translating it yields CASIRGTGQSTEAFF.

J is TRBJ2-3 and V is TRBV10-1, with D perhaps matching TRBD1 (6 bases). The length of the CDR3 is 13 residues. CDR1 and CDR2 from the germline V gene are WNHNN and SYGVQD (reference sequence). V shed 4 bases and J shed 5 bases, with 10 bases lying between them. The CDR3 coding sequence is TGCGCCAGCAGTGTAACAGGGAGAGATACGCAGTATTTT. Translated, it gives CASSVTGRDTQYF.

The chain recombines TRBV27 with TRBJ1-5, with 7 bases that match TRBD1. Germline CDR1 MNHEY, CDR2 SMNVEV (reference sequence). The junction had 2 bases not matched to a gene; V was cut back by 2 bases and J by 4 bases. The CDR3 is made up of 14 amino acids. CDR3 coding DNA: TGTGCCAGCAGTTTAGGGACAGATAATCAGCCCCAGCATTTT. Residues: CASSLGTDNQPQHF.

This chain joins TRBV29-1 and TRBJ1-1; 11 bases fit TRBD1. V was clipped by 6 bases and J by 10 bases; unmatched bases: 10. The CDR3 extends over 13 amino acids. Germline CDR1 and CDR2: SQVTM and ANQGSEA. The CDR3 bases are TGCAGCGTCACACCGGGACAGGGGGTAGGAGCTTTCTTT. Its protein product is CSVTPGQGVGAFF.

The chain couples TRBV28 to TRBJ2-7; D remains ambiguous. From germline, CDR1 is MDHEN and CDR2 SYDVKM. The CDR3 is made up of 14 amino acids. V lost 2 bases and J lost 6, with 14 bases in between. CDR3 DNA sequence: TGTGCCAGCAGTTTAGCTAGGCGTAGCACCGAGCAGTACTTC. Translated, it gives CASSLARRSTEQYF.

The V gene is TRBV4-1, the J gene TRBJ1-1, with 7 bases identical to TRBD1. The CDR3 totals 16 residues. The germline V gene encodes CDR1 MGHRA and CDR2 YSYEKL. V was pared by 0 bases and J by 1 base, with 5 bases of the junction left unmatched. CDR3 residues: CASSQEGDRANTEAFF. DNA of the CDR3: TGCGCCAGCAGCCAAGAGGGCGACAGGGCGAACACTGAAGCTTTCTTT.

This clone was recorded only once. The V gene is TRBV28, the J gene TRBJ1-2; 8 bases map to TRBD1. Germline values: CDR1 MDHEN, CDR2 SYDVKM. J was trimmed by 5 bases and V by 6 bases; bases with no gene match: 5. The CDR3 length is 13 residues. CDR3 nucleotide sequence: TGTGCCAGCAGATGGTGGACAGGGTATGGCTACACCTTC. The encoded protein is CASRWWTGYGYTF.

The table lists this clone with a count of one. The rearrangement uses TRBV11-2 and TRBJ2-5; possibly TRBD2 for D (8 bases). The germline V gene has CDR1 SGHAT and CDR2 FQNNGV. V lost 5 bases and J 5 bases, leaving 24 bases between the germline ends. The CDR3 extends over 17 amino acids. The CDR3 here is CASSTRQGAGVRETQYF. The CDR3 nucleotides are TGTGCCAGCAGCACCAGACAGGGAGCGGGAGTTAGGGAGACCCAGTACTTC.

V usage is TRBV4-3 and J usage is TRBJ2-2, with TRBD2 matching over 8 bases. J gave up 0 bases and V 4 bases, and 7 bases lay outside the gene matches. Per germline, CDR1 LGHNA and CDR2 YSLEER. CDR3 size: 17 residues. The CDR3 region is CASSRGAGGTNTGELFF. The DNA for the CDR3 is TGCGCCAGCAGCCGCGGGGCGGGAGGTACGAACACCGGGGAGCTGTTTTTT.

This clone has a single count. V and J are TRBV5-1 and TRBJ1-1; 11 bases match TRBD1. The CDR3 contains 17 residues. Germline V lookup: CDR1 SGHRS, CDR2 YFSETQ. V lost 7 bases to trimming and J lost 6 bases; unmatched junction nucleotides: 17. The CDR3 is CASQFITGTGGLAEAFF. The CDR3 nucleotides read TGCGCCAGCCAGTTTATAACCGGGACAGGGGGTTTAGCTGAAGCTTTCTTT.

The chain couples TRBV18 to TRBJ2-1; 9 nucleotides line up with TRBD2. Losses at the gene ends were 3 bases for V and 6 bases for J; bases not matched to a gene: 6. CDR3 size: 15 residues. Looked up from germline, CDR1 is KGHSH and CDR2 is LQKENI. DNA for the CDR3: TGTGCCAGCTCACCGTGGCGGGAGGGCGGCAATGAGCAGTTCTTC. It encodes CASSPWREGGNEQFF.

This chain links TRBV10-3 with TRBJ2-2; TRBD1 is a possible D gene (5 bases). CDR3 length equals 15 residues. Germline V gene sequence: CDR1 ENHRY, CDR2 SYGVKD. V was pared by 2 bases and J by 4 bases, with 11 bases between. The CDR3 is CAISEAGPITGELFF. CDR3 sequence (DNA): TGTGCCATCAGTGAGGCAGGGCCTATCACCGGGGAGCTGTTTTTT.

This rearrangement joins TRBV5-1 to TRBJ1-1; D might be TRBD1 (5 bases). CDR3 length equals 14 residues. CDR1 is SGHRS and CDR2 is YFSETQ in the germline V gene. V gave up 3 bases and J gave up 1 base, with 10 bases separating them. The CDR3 reads CASSSDSTNTEAFF. The CDR3 nucleotides read TGCGCCAGCAGCTCCGACAGCACGAACACTGAAGCTTTCTTT.